The 6 T cell receptor beta chains listed next were all sequenced from one sample in a study of cytotoxic CD8 clonotypes in ibrutinib-treated CLL. Some clones are missing from TCRdb's copy, which holds only in-frame ones; the method was immunoSEQ multiplex PCR. The sample holds 130,000 to 150,000 clones; 79% are singletons and the top ten take about 13%. Here the sequenced sample was PBMCs, taken after 12 months of ibrutinib treatment. These receptor sequences come from a human donor with chronic lymphocytic leukemia.

V and J are TRBV28 and TRBJ1-5; D might be TRBD1 (6 bases). V gave up 7 bases and J gave up 3 bases, with 13 bases separating them. The CDR3 totals 14 residues. Germline V lookup: CDR1 MDHEN, CDR2 SYDVKM. DNA for the CDR3: TGTGCCAGCACAGAGGGGGGTGTCAATCAGCCCCAGCATTTT. Translation gives CASTEGGVNQPQHF.

The chain combines TRBV7-2 with TRBJ2-1, with D maybe TRBD2 (5 bases). The CDR3 contains 13 residues. Germline loops: CDR1 SGHTA, CDR2 FQGNSA. Trimming left V 6 bases short and J 4 bases short, with 10 bases between. The CDR3 DNA sequence: TGTGCCAGCAGTCAAATAGCGTACAATGAGCAGTTCTTC. It specifies CASSQIAYNEQFF.

The rearrangement joins TRBV9 to TRBJ2-4, with D possibly being TRBD2 (5 bases). Germline CDR1 reads SGDLS; CDR2 reads YYNGEE. V lost 0 bases, J lost 1 base, and 14 bases lay in between. The CDR3 has 17 residues. The chain's CDR3 is CASSVAGSSTAKNIQYF. CDR3 bases: TGTGCCAGCAGCGTAGCGGGATCCTCTACCGCCAAAAACATTCAGTACTTC.

This clone appeared once. The CDR3 nucleotides are TGTGCCAGCAGTTTCACCGGGACAGGACACTACAATGAGCAGTTCTTC. As protein: CASSFTGTGHYNEQFF. The rearrangement joins TRBV28 to TRBJ2-1, with TRBD1 matching over 8 bases. CDR1 is MDHEN and CDR2 is SYDVKM in the germline V gene. Germline trimming cut 3 bases from V and 3 bases from J; bases unmatched to any gene: 7. The CDR3 is 16 amino acids.

The V and J genes are TRBV30 and TRBJ1-3, with D hard to call. The length of the CDR3 is 13 residues. V dropped 0 bases and J dropped 12 bases, with 15 bases sitting between them. From germline, CDR1 is GTSNPN and CDR2 SVGIG (reference sequence). The DNA for the CDR3 is TGTGCCTGGAGTGTTAAAGGCCTGGATGTCATATATTTT. Protein: CAWSVKGLDVIYF.

The V and J genes are TRBV7-3 and TRBJ2-1, with unresolved D. The CDR3 has 14 residues. V was pared by 5 bases and J by 0 bases, with 8 bases between. Per germline, CDR1 SGHTA and CDR2 FQGTGA. The CDR3 DNA reads as TGTGCCAGCAGCATATTGAGCTCCTACAATGAGCAGTTCTTC. It codes for CASSILSSYNEQFF.